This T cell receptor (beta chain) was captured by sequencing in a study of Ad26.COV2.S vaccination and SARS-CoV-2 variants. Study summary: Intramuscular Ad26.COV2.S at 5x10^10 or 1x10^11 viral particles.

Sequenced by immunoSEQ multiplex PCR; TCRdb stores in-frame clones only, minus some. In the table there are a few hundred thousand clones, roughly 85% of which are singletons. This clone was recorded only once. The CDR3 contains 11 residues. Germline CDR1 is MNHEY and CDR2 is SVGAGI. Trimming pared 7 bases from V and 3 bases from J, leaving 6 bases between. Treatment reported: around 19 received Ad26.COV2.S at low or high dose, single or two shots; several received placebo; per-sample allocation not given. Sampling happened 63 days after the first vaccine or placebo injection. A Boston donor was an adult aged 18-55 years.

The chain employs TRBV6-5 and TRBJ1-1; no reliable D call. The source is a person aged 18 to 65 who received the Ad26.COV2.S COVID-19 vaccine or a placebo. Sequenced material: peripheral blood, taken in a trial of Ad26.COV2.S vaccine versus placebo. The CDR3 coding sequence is TGTGCCAGCATGAGCGACACTGAAGCTTTCTTT. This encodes CASMSDTEAFF.